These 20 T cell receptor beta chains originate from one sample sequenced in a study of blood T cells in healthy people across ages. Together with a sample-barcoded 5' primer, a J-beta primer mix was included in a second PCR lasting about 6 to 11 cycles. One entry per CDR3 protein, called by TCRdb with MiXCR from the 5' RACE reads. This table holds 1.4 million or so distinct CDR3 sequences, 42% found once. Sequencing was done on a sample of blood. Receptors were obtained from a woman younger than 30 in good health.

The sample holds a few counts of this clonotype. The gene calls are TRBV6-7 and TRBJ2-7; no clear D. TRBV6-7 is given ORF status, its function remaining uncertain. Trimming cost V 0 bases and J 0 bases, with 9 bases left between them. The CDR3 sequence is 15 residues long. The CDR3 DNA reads TGTGCCAGCAGTTACTCGAGTGCGAGCTCCTACGAGCAGTACTTC. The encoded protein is CASSYSSASSYEQYF.

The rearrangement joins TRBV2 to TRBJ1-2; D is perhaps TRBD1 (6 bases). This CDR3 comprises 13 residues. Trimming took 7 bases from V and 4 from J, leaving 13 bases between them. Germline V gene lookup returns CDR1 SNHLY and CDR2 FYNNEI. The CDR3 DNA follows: TGTGCCAGCAACCCACAGGGTCCCTATGGCTACACCTTC. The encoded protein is CASNPQGPYGYTF.

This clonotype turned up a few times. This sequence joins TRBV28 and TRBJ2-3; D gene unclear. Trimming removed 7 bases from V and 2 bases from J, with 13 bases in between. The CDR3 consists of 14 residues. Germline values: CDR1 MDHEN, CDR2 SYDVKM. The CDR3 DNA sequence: TGTGCCAGCATGCTAGTCCACGACACAGATACGCAGTATTTT. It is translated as CASMLVHDTDTQYF.

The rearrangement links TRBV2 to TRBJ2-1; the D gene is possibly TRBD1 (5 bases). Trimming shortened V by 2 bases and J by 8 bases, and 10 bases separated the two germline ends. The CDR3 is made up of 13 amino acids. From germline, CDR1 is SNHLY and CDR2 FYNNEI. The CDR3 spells CASSEIGHHEQFF. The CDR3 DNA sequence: TGTGCCAGCAGTGAAATCGGACACCATGAGCAGTTCTTC.

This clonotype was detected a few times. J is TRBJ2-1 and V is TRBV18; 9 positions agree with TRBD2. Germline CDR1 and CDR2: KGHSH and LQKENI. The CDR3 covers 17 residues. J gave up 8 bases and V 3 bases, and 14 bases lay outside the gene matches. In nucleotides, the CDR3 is TGTGCCAGCTCACCTAGCCGCCCGAGCGGGGGGTTTGATGAGCAGTTCTTC. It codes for CASSPSRPSGGFDEQFF. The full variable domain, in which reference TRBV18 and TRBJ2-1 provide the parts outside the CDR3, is NAGVMQNPRHLVRRRGQEARLRCSPMKGHSHVYWYRQLPEEGLKFMVYLQKENIIDESGMPKERFSAEFPKEGPSILRIQQVVRGDSAAYFCASSPSRPSGGFDEQFFGPGTRLTVL.

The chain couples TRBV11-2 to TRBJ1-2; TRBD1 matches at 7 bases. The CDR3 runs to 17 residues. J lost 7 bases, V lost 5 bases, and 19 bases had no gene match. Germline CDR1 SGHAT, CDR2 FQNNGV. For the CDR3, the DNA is TGTGCCAGCAGCCGATCCCCGGGGGAGGGGGCGTCCTCTGGCTACACCTTC. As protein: CASSRSPGEGASSGYTF.

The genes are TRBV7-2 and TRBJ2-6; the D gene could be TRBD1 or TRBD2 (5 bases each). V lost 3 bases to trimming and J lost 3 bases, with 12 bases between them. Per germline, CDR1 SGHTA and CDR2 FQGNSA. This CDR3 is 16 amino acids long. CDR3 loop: CASSFGEGRGANVLTF. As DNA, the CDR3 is TGTGCCAGCAGCTTTGGCGAGGGGCGTGGGGCCAACGTCCTGACTTTC.

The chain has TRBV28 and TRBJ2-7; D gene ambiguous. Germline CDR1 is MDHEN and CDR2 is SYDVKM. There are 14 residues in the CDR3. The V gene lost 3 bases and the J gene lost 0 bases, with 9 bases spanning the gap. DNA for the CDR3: TGTGCCAGCAGTTTCCCCCTTTACTCCTACGAGCAGTACTTC. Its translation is CASSFPLYSYEQYF.

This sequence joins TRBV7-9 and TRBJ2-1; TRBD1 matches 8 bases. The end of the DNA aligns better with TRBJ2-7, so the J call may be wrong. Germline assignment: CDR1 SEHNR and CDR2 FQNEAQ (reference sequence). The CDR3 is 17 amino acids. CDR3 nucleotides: TGTGCCAGCAGCTCTATCTCCCGGGACAGGCGATACAATGAGCAGTACTTC. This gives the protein CASSSISRDRRYNEQYF.

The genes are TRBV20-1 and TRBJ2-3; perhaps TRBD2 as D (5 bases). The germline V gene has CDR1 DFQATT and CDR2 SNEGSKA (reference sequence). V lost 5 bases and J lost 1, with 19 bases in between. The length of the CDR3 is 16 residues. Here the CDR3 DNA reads TGCAGTGCTCCAAGTCCTCCGGGAATACGCACAGATACGCAGTATTTT. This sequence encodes CSAPSPPGIRTDTQYF.

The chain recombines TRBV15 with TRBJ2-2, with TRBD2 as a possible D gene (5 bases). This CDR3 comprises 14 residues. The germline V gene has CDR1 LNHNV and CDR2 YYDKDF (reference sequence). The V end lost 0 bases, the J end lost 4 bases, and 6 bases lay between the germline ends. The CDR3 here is CATSRDAGTGELFF. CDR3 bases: TGTGCCACCAGCAGAGATGCGGGCACCGGGGAGCTGTTTTTT.

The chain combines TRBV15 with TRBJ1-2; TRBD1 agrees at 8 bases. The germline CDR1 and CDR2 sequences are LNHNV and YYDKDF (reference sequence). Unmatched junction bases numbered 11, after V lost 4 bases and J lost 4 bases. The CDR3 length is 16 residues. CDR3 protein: CATSKGPAGGVYGYTF. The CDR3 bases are TGTGCCACCAGCAAAGGGCCCGCAGGGGGCGTCTATGGCTACACCTTC.

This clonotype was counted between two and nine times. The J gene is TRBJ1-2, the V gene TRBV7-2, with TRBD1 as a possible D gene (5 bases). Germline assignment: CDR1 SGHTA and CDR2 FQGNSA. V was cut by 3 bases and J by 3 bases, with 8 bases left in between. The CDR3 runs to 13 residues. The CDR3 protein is CASSFRVDYGYTF. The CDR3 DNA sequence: TGTGCCAGCAGCTTCAGGGTGGACTATGGCTACACCTTC.

In DNA, the CDR3 is TGCGCCAGCAGCCGGCCTGGGACCACCGGTGAGCAGTTCTTC. Translated, it gives CASSRPGTTGEQFF. The chain has TRBV4-1 and TRBJ2-1, with D perhaps assigned TRBD1 or TRBD2 (5 bases each). Trimming removed 4 bases at V and 9 bases at J, with 16 bases between. This CDR3 is 14 amino acids long. CDR1 and CDR2 (germline): MGHRA, YSYEKL.

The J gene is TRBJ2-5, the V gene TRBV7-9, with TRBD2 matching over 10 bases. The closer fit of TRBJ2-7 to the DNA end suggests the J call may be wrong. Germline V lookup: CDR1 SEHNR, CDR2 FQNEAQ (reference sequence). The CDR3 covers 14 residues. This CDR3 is CASSLASGRSEQYF. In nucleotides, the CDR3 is TGTGCCAGCAGCTTAGCTAGCGGGAGGTCCGAGCAGTACTTC.

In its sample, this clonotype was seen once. The DNA for the CDR3 is TGTGCCAGCAGACCAAGACAGGGGCTGGAGAACACTGAAGCTTTCTTT. It specifies CASRPRQGLENTEAFF. The chain combines TRBV12-3 or TRBV12-4 with TRBJ1-1, with TRBD1 matching over 8 bases. The CDR3 spans 16 residues. J lost 1 base, V lost 6 bases, and 10 bases had no gene match.

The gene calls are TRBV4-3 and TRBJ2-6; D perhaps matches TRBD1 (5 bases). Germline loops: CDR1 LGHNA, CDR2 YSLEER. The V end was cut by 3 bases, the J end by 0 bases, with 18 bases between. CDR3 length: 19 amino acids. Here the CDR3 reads CASSHDPPNDSSGANVLTF. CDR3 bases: TGCGCCAGCAGCCATGACCCTCCAAATGACAGCTCTGGGGCCAACGTCCTGACTTTC.

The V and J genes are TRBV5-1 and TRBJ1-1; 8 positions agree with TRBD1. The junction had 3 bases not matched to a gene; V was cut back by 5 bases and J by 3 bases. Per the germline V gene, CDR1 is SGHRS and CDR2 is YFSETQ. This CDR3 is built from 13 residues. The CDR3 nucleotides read TGCGCCAGCAGACTGACAGGGGACACTGAAGCTTTCTTT. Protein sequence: CASRLTGDTEAFF.

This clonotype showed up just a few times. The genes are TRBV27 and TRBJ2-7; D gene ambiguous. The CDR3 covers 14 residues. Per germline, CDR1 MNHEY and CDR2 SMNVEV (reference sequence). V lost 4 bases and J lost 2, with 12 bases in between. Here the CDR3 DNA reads TGTGCCAGCAGTTCAGGTGCCGCCGCCTACGAGCAGTACTTC. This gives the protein CASSSGAAAYEQYF.

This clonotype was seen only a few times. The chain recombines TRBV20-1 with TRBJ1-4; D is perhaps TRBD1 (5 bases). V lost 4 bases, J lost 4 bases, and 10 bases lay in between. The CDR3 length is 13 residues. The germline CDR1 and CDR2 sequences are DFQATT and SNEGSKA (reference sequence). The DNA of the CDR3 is TGCAGTGCTACGACAGACCGTAATGAAAAACTGTTTTTT. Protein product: CSATTDRNEKLFF.